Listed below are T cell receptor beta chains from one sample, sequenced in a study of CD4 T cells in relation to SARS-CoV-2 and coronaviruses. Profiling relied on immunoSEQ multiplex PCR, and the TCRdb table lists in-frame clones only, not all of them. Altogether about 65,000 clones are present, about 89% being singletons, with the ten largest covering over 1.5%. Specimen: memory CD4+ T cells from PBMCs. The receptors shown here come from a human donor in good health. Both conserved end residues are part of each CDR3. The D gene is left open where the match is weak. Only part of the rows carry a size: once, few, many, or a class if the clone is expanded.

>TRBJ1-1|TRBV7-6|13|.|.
CASSLRLDTEAFF
TGTGCCAGCAGCCTCCGACTGGACACTGAAGCTTTCTTT
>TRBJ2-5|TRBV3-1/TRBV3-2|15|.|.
CASSQWGSRGETQYF
TGTGCCAGCAGCCAATGGGGATCTAGGGGGGAGACCCAGTACTTC
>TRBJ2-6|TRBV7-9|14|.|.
CATLPSAGANVLTF
TGTGCCACCCTCCCGAGTGCTGGGGCCAACGTCCTGACTTTC
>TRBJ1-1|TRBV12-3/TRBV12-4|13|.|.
CASRSYMETEAFF
TGTGCCAGCAGGTCTTATATGGAAACTGAAGCTTTCTTT
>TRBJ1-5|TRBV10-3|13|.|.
CAIRGGGNQPQHF
TGTGCCATCAGGGGGGGAGGTAATCAGCCCCAGCATTTT
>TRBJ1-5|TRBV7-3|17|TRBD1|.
CASKTTGMTDLYQPQHF
TGTGCCAGCAAGACGACAGGGATGACGGATCTCTATCAGCCCCAGCATTTT
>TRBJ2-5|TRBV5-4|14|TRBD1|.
CASSTVTGQETQYF
TGTGCCAGCAGCACCGTGACAGGGCAAGAGACCCAGTACTTC
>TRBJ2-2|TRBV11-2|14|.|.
CASTPLLNTGELFF
TGTGCCAGCACCCCCCTCCTGAACACCGGGGAGCTGTTTTTT
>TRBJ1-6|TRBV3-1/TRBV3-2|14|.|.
CASSPSSRDSPLHF
TGTGCCAGCAGCCCTTCGAGTAGAGATTCACCCCTCCACTTT
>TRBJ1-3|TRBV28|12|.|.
CASSPRGNTIYF
TGTGCCAGCAGTCCGCGAGGAAACACCATATATTTT
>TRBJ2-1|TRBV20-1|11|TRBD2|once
CSVTAGGQQFF
TGCAGTGTTACAGCGGGGGGCCAGCAGTTCTTC
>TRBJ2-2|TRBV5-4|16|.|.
CASSGRLGRDTGELFF
TGTGCCAGCAGCGGACGGCTGGGCAGAGACACCGGGGAGCTGTTTTTT
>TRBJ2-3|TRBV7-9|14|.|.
CASSIGQSTDTQYF
TGTGCCAGCAGCATCGGACAGTCCACAGATACGCAGTATTTT
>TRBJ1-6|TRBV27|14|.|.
CASSLSSYNSPLHF
TGTGCCAGCAGTTTGAGCTCCTATAATTCACCCCTCCACTTT
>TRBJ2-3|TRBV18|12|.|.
CASSPLGDTQYF
TGTGCCAGCTCACCCCTCGGAGATACGCAGTATTTT
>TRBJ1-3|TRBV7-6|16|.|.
CASSSSGEYSGNTIYF
TGTGCCAGCAGCTCGTCGGGCGAATACTCTGGAAACACCATATATTTT
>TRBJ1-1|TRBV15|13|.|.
CATSEQGDTEAFF
TGTGCCACCAGCGAACAGGGAGACACTGAAGCTTTCTTT
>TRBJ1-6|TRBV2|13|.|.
CASTRRDNSPLHF
TGTGCCAGCACCCGAAGGGATAATTCACCCCTCCACTTT
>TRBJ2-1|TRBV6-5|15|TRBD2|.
CASTDPAGGYNEQFF
TGTGCCAGCACCGACCCAGCGGGGGGGTACAATGAGCAGTTCTTC
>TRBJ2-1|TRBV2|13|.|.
CASQGGYLNEQFF
TGTGCCAGCCAGGGGGGTTATCTCAATGAGCAGTTCTTC
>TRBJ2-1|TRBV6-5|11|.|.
CASTGYNEQFF
TGTGCCAGCACTGGCTACAATGAGCAGTTCTTC
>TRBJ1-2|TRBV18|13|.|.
CASSPEPIYGYTF
TGTGCCAGCTCACCGGAACCCATCTATGGCTACACCTTC
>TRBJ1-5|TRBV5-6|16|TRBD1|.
CASSSLYRGNNQPQHF
TGTGCCAGCAGCTCGCTCTACAGGGGGAACAATCAGCCCCAGCATTTT
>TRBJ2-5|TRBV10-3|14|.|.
CAIRDGELSRTQYF
TGTGCCATCAGAGACGGAGAACTTTCGCGGACCCAGTACTTC
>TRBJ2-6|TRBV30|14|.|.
CAWSMDSGANVLTF
TGTGCCTGGAGTATGGATTCTGGGGCCAACGTCCTGACTTTC
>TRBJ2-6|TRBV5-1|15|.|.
CASSLVADGANVLTF
TGCGCCAGCAGCTTGGTCGCGGACGGGGCCAACGTCCTGACTTTC
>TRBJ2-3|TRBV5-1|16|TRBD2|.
CASRPGLAASTDTQYF
TGCGCCAGCAGACCCGGACTAGCGGCTAGCACAGATACGCAGTATTTT
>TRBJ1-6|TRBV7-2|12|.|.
CASSLDNSPLHF
TGTGCCAGCAGCTTAGACAATTCACCCCTCCACTTT
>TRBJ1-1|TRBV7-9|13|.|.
CASSFDMNTEAFF
TGTGCCAGCAGCTTCGACATGAACACTGAAGCTTTCTTT
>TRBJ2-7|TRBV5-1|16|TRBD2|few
CASSGTLGGRVYEQYF
TGCGCCAGCAGCGGAACCCTTGGCGGGAGGGTTTACGAGCAGTACTTC
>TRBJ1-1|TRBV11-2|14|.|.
CASSLVGHNTEAFF
TGTGCCAGCAGCTTAGTTGGGCATAACACTGAAGCTTTCTTT
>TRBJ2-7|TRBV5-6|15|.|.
CASSLKGKGSGEQYF
TGTGCCAGCAGCCTTAAGGGTAAGGGGTCGGGGGAGCAGTACTTC
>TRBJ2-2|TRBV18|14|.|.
CASSLGPNTGELFF
TGTGCCAGCTCACTGGGACCTAACACCGGGGAGCTGTTTTTT
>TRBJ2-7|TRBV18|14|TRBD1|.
CASSPSTGGNEQYF
TGTGCCAGCTCACCATCGACAGGGGGGAACGAGCAGTACTTC
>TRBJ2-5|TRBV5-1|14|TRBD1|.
CASRGTGGMGTQYF
TGCGCCAGCAGGGGTACAGGGGGCATGGGGACCCAGTACTTC
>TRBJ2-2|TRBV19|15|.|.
CASSVTSLVSGELFF
TGTGCCAGTAGCGTCACTAGTCTGGTGTCCGGGGAGCTGTTTTTT
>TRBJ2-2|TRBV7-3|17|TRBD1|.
CASSSTWTGTNTGELFF
TGTGCCAGCAGCTCGACGTGGACAGGGACGAACACCGGGGAGCTGTTTTTT
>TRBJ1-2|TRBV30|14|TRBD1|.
CAWITKQGAEGYTF
TGTGCCTGGATCACGAAACAGGGGGCGGAGGGCTACACCTTC
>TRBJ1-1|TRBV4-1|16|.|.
CASSQGSGGMNTEAFF
TGCGCCAGCAGCCAAGGCTCGGGAGGGATGAACACTGAAGCTTTCTTT
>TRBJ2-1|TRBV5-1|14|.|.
CASSFQGGYNEQFF
TGCGCCAGCAGCTTTCAGGGGGGTTACAATGAGCAGTTCTTC
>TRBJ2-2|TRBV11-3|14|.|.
CASSFGGVTGELFF
TGTGCCAGCAGTTTCGGCGGGGTAACCGGGGAGCTGTTTTTT